A few counts support the clone carrying this TCR beta chain. The CDR3 consists of 13 residues. Germline CDR1 is SGHDT and CDR2 is YYEEEE. After removal of 5 bases from V and 9 bases from J, the junction contained 5 bases not matched to a gene. This table comes from immunoSEQ multiplex PCR, and its TCRdb copy is limited to in-frame clones, with some not included. In the table there are 150,000 to 200,000 clones, 70% to 85% of which are singletons. The data were obtained in a study of blood T cell repertoires in COVID-19. The receptor was isolated from a man aged 55 to 70 who had recovered from COVID-19. Sample: peripheral blood. V is TRBV5-6 and J is TRBJ2-1; TRBD2 matches 10 bases. The CDR3 loop is CASRSGGASEQFF. The CDR3 bases are TGTGCCAGCAGGAGCGGGGGGGCTAGTGAGCAGTTCTTC.